This T cell receptor beta chain originates from a study of CD8 T cells in Susac syndrome. Study as a whole: Susac syndrome patients were untreated, on corticosteroids with some adding intravenous immunoglobulin, or on intravenous immunoglobulin only. Study-level findings and limits: None of the CD4+ T cell repertoires in Susac syndrome showed clonal expansion.

Note on this clonotype: Its antigen is not known.

Reverse transcription of roughly 0.5 to 1 ug RNA was carried out with random hexamers. TCRdb processed the immunoSEQ multiplex PCR reads anew with MiXCR; each CDR3 protein has one entry. The repertoire consists of about 140,000 distinct CDR3 sequences, with roughly 94% occurring once and the leading ten covering 0.14%. Recently defined diagnostic criteria classed the Susac syndrome patients as definite or probable. In contrast to the negatively isolated CD8+ and CD4+ T cells, TEMRA cells were FACS-enriched. Trimming shortened V by 6 bases and J by 2 bases, and 11 bases separated the two germline ends. CDR1 is LNHDA and CDR2 is SQIVND in the germline V gene (reference sequence). This CDR3 is 15 amino acids long.

This chain connects TRBV19 to TRBJ2-6; D ambiguous. This clonotype was sampled from a human donor with Susac syndrome. Specimen: CD4+ T cells from PBMCs. The CDR3 bases are TGTGCCAGTAGGCACCGTGGAGCTGGGGCCAACGTCCTGACTTTC. It codes for CASRHRGAGANVLTF.